A single sample is the source of the 29 T cell receptor beta chains below, sequenced in a study of CD8 T cells in ankylosing spondylitis. In TCRdb, the 5' RACE reads were re-called with MiXCR into one record per CDR3 protein. The repertoire holds about 35,000 distinct CDR3 sequences, with less than 4% as singletons. Material for sequencing was blood, either unsorted or a sorted T cell fraction (not recorded which). The receptors were gathered from a male donor with ankylosing spondylitis or in good health (not recorded which).

This clonotype was detected ten times or more. The J gene is TRBJ2-6, the V gene TRBV9; D perhaps matches TRBD1 (6 bases). Per germline, CDR1 SGDLS and CDR2 YYNGEE. The V end lost 2 bases, the J end lost 3 bases, and 9 bases lay between the germline ends. The CDR3 loop spans 15 amino acids. The CDR3 loop reads CASSVQGSGANVLTF. CDR3 DNA sequence: TGTGCCAGCAGCGTGCAGGGGAGTGGGGCCAACGTCCTGACTTTC.

V gene TRBV9 combines with J gene TRBJ2-1; D gene ambiguous. Germline V gene lookup returns CDR1 SGDLS and CDR2 YYNGEE. The V end was cut by 0 bases, the J end by 1 base, with 8 bases between. This CDR3 is 15 amino acids long. This chain's CDR3 is CASSVGSPSYNEQFF. The DNA for the CDR3 is TGTGCCAGCAGCGTAGGCTCCCCATCCTACAATGAGCAGTTCTTC.

This clonotype has ten or more counts. This chain connects TRBV9 to TRBJ2-3, with 7 bases fitting TRBD1. J gave up 0 bases and V 0 bases, and 4 bases lay outside the gene matches. Looked up from germline, CDR1 is SGDLS and CDR2 is YYNGEE. The CDR3 has 16 amino acids. DNA of the CDR3: TGTGCCAGCAGCGTAGGGTCAGGGGGAAGCACAGATACGCAGTATTTT. Translated, it gives CASSVGSGGSTDTQYF.

This clonotype was counted at least ten times. The chain is built from TRBV9 and TRBJ2-5, with 11 bases identical to TRBD2. CDR1 is SGDLS and CDR2 is YYNGEE in the germline V gene. This CDR3 spans 14 amino acids. The ends lost 3 bases at V and 5 bases at J; junction bases unmatched: 3. The CDR3 region is CASSATSGVETQYF. CDR3 DNA: TGTGCCAGCAGCGCGACTAGCGGGGTGGAGACCCAGTACTTC.

This clonotype was counted at least ten times. The CDR3 spells CASSVEPVNVDRNTEAFF. CDR3 bases: TGTGCCAGCAGCGTAGAACCGGTCAACGTCGATAGGAACACTGAAGCTTTCTTT. V and J are TRBV9 and TRBJ1-1; no clear D. V lost 0 bases and J 1 base, leaving 19 bases between the germline ends. The CDR3 has 18 amino acids. Germline V lookup: CDR1 SGDLS, CDR2 YYNGEE.

This clonotype was recorded at least ten times. This chain links TRBV9 with TRBJ2-3; 9 positions match TRBD2. Germline assignment: CDR1 SGDLS and CDR2 YYNGEE. Trimming removed 0 bases from V and 3 bases from J; junction bases left unmatched: 2. The CDR3 runs to 15 residues. CDR3 protein: CASSVDSGRTDTQYF. In DNA, the CDR3 is TGTGCCAGCAGCGTAGACAGCGGGAGGACAGATACGCAGTATTTT.

Relative to its sample, this clonotype is medium-sized. The genes are TRBV7-7 and TRBJ2-7, with TRBD1 as a possible D gene (5 bases). The CDR3 loop spans 12 amino acids. CDR1 is SSHAT and CDR2 is FNYEAQ in the germline V gene (reference sequence). This chain's CDR3 is CASSLDRPREYV. The CDR3 coding sequence is TGTGCTAGCAGCTTAGACAGACCCCGGGAGTACGTC.

This clonotype was seen at least ten times. The J gene is TRBJ1-2, the V gene TRBV9, with 8 bases identical to TRBD1. J lost 5 bases, V lost 6 bases, and 6 bases had no gene match. Germline V gene data show CDR1 as SGDLS and CDR2 as YYNGEE. There are 13 residues in the CDR3. CDR3 sequence (DNA): TGTGCCAGCACCGGGACAGGCGATTATGGCTACACCTTC. Residues: CASTGTGDYGYTF.

This clonotype was seen ten or more times. Its ends do not fully match the called genes, so a read error is possible. The V call is TRBV9, the J call TRBJ2-1, with TRBD1 identical over 10 bases. Germline CDR1 reads SGDLS; CDR2 reads YYNGEE. CDR3 size: 12 residues. This CDR3 reads CASSVPGTGVVF. The CDR3 region has the DNA TGTGCCAGCAGCGTCCCCGGGACAGGGGTGGTCTTC. Full variable domain (remainder filled in from reference TRBV9 and TRBJ2-1): DSGVTQTPKHLITATGQRVTLRCSPRSGDLSVYWYQQSLDQGLQFLIQYYNGEERAKGNILERFSAQQFPDLHSELNLSSLELGDSALYFCASSVPGTGVVFGPGTRLTVL.

Ten or more counts support this clonotype. Since a much larger clone is just one base distant, this may be a read error. The chain joins TRBV9 to TRBJ2-5; weak D call: TRBD2 (6 bases). This CDR3 contains 15 residues. Per the germline V gene, CDR1 is SGDLS and CDR2 is YYNGEE. V was trimmed by 3 bases and J by 13 bases, leaving 25 bases between them. CDR3 nucleotides: TGTGCCAGCAGCGCCACCTCCAAATCGGGGGAGGCCCGGTACTTC. Translation: CASSATSKSGEARYF.

This clonotype came up a few times. This CDR3 reads CASSVLQGGDGQETQYF. CDR3 DNA: TGTGCCAGCAGCGTTCTACAGGGGGGGGATGGCCAAGAGACCCAGTACTTC. The rearrangement joins TRBV9 to TRBJ2-5; the D gene is possibly TRBD1 (8 bases). The CDR3 length is 17 residues. The germline V gene has CDR1 SGDLS and CDR2 YYNGEE. Trimming shortened V by 2 bases and J by 1 base, and 18 bases separated the two germline ends.

This clonotype was counted at least ten times. This chain uses TRBV9 with TRBJ2-2; 13 nucleotides align to TRBD2. The V segment lost 0 bases and the J segment 6 bases; nucleotides outside the gene matches: 5. Germline V gene lookup returns CDR1 SGDLS and CDR2 YYNGEE. This CDR3 contains 17 residues. The CDR3 loop is CASSVAAGLAGSGELFF. DNA of the CDR3: TGTGCCAGCAGCGTAGCAGCGGGACTAGCGGGGTCCGGGGAGCTGTTTTTT.

This clonotype has at least ten counts. The chain recombines TRBV9 with TRBJ2-1; D unclear. Trimming pared 0 bases from V and 7 bases from J, leaving 17 bases between. This CDR3 is 16 amino acids long. Germline V gene lookup returns CDR1 SGDLS and CDR2 YYNGEE. The CDR3 protein is CASSVAVSPMPNEQFF. For the CDR3, the DNA is TGTGCCAGCAGCGTAGCCGTCTCCCCTATGCCAAATGAGCAGTTCTTC.

This clonotype was seen at least ten times. V and J are TRBV9 and TRBJ2-5, with D tentatively TRBD1 (6 bases). CDR3 length: 13 amino acids. V lost 4 bases, J lost 2 bases, and 9 bases lay in between. Germline CDR1 reads SGDLS; CDR2 reads YYNGEE. Here the CDR3 DNA reads TGTGCCAGCAGCCGAGGACAGCAAGAGACCCAGTACTTC. This codes for CASSRGQQETQYF.

The table lists this clonotype with many counts. The genes are TRBV23-1 and TRBJ2-7; D might be TRBD2 (6 bases). TRBV23-1 is classed as an ORF, of uncertain function. The length of the CDR3 is 14 residues. Trimming pared 4 bases from V and 3 bases from J, leaving 13 bases between. DNA of the CDR3: TGCGCCAGCAGTCTAGCGGAAAATGTCTACGAGCAGTACGTC. As protein: CASSLAENVYEQYV.

Ten or more counts support this clonotype. The chain combines TRBV9 with TRBJ2-1; maybe TRBD1 (6 bases). CDR1 SGDLS and CDR2 YYNGEE come from the germline V gene. This CDR3 comprises 17 residues. Trimming left V 3 bases short and J 5 bases short, with 21 bases between. CDR3 DNA: TGTGCCAGCAGCGCTTGGACCCGGACAGTCTCAAACAATGAGCAGTTCTTC. Protein: CASSAWTRTVSNNEQFF.

This clonotype was seen ten or more times. The chain combines TRBV10-1 with TRBJ2-7, with 9 bases aligning to TRBD1. The germline V gene encodes CDR1 WNHNN and CDR2 SYGVQD (reference sequence). The CDR3 has 15 residues. Trimming cost V 7 bases and J 3 bases; bases outside gene matches: 10. The CDR3 DNA is TGCGCCAGCATACGCACAGGGGGCATGGACTACGAGCAGTACGTC. Translated: CASIRTGGMDYEQYV.

The table lists this clonotype with many counts. The CDR3 region is CASSVDPGSEKLFF. CDR3 in DNA: TGTGCCAGCAGCGTAGACCCAGGGAGTGAAAAACTGTTTTTT. This rearrangement joins TRBV9 to TRBJ1-4, with D perhaps matching TRBD1 (5 bases). Per the germline V gene, CDR1 is SGDLS and CDR2 is YYNGEE. The CDR3 is made up of 14 amino acids. The V gene lost 0 bases and the J gene lost 7 bases, with 10 bases spanning the gap.

This clonotype was recorded at least ten times. The J gene is TRBJ2-1, the V gene TRBV9; TRBD1 agrees at 8 bases. The CDR3 consists of 14 residues. Germline lookup yields CDR1 SGDLS and CDR2 YYNGEE. The V and J ends lost 7 bases and 5 bases, in that order; junction bases with no gene match: 8. DNA of the CDR3: TGTGCCAGCGGCTCGGGACAGGTAGACAATGAGCAGTTCTTC. Its translation is CASGSGQVDNEQFF.

This clonotype was seen at least ten times. The chain couples TRBV9 to TRBJ1-3; no reliable D call. The germline CDR1 and CDR2 sequences are SGDLS and YYNGEE. V lost 4 bases, J lost 1 base, and 15 bases lay in between. The length of the CDR3 is 16 residues. This CDR3 is CASSSVRSGSGNTIYF. The DNA of the CDR3 is TGTGCCAGCAGCTCAGTTCGCTCGGGATCTGGAAACACCATATATTTT.

This clonotype was detected many times. V gene TRBV9 combines with J gene TRBJ2-3; TRBD1 matches 9 bases. This CDR3 region has 20 residues. Trimming cost V 4 bases and J 2 bases; bases outside gene matches: 20. The germline CDR1 and CDR2 sequences are SGDLS and YYNGEE. This CDR3 is CASSPHLGQGRGGFTDTQYF. In nucleotides, the CDR3 is TGTGCCAGCAGCCCCCATTTGGGACAGGGTCGAGGGGGATTCACAGATACGCAGTATTTT.

This clonotype was counted many times. The rearrangement joins TRBV9 to TRBJ2-2; D is undetermined. The CDR3 contains 16 residues. Germline values: CDR1 SGDLS, CDR2 YYNGEE. Trimming removed 0 bases at V and 2 bases at J, with 11 bases between. CDR3 DNA: TGTGCCAGCAGCGTAGTGGCTAGAACAAACACCGGGGAGCTGTTTTTT. Its protein product is CASSVVARTNTGELFF.

This clonotype was observed at least ten times. As DNA, the CDR3 is TGTGCCAGCAGCGTAGACGACAGCTACAATGAGCAGTTCTTC. Translation: CASSVDDSYNEQFF. The chain links TRBV9 to TRBJ2-1, with D perhaps matching TRBD1 (5 bases). V was trimmed by 0 bases and J by 3 bases, leaving 7 bases between them. The CDR3 extends over 14 amino acids. CDR1 and CDR2 (germline): SGDLS, YYNGEE.

This clonotype was counted ten times or more. The V and J genes are TRBV9 and TRBJ2-5; 10 nucleotides line up with TRBD2. The V gene's germline CDR1 is SGDLS and CDR2 YYNGEE. CDR3 length equals 15 residues. Germline trimming cut 4 bases from V and 4 bases from J; bases unmatched to any gene: 7. The CDR3 DNA follows: TGTGCCAGCAGCCCCCCCAGCGGGAGGGGAGAGACCCAGTACTTC. It encodes CASSPPSGRGETQYF.

At least ten counts were recorded for this clonotype. The V call is TRBV9, the J call TRBJ2-1, with 10 bases matching TRBD2. V shed 7 bases and J 6 bases; nucleotides not matched to a gene: 7. The V gene's germline CDR1 is SGDLS and CDR2 YYNGEE. CDR3 size: 14 residues. The CDR3 DNA sequence: TGTGCCAGCGGGCGGAGCGGGGGGGCCAATGAGCAGTTCTTC. Translated, it gives CASGRSGGANEQFF.

This clonotype turned up a few times. The chain couples TRBV9 to TRBJ2-3; no firm D call. Trimming stripped 0 bases from V and 2 bases from J, with 10 bases between. There are 15 residues in the CDR3. Germline values: CDR1 SGDLS, CDR2 YYNGEE. CDR3 region: CASSVVARPTDTQYF. For the CDR3, the DNA is TGTGCCAGCAGCGTAGTGGCAAGGCCCACAGATACGCAGTATTTT. The variable domain in full, completed from reference TRBV9 and TRBJ2-3, reads DSGVTQTPKHLITATGQRVTLRCSPRSGDLSVYWYQQSLDQGLQFLIQYYNGEERAKGNILERFSAQQFPDLHSELNLSSLELGDSALYFCASSVVARPTDTQYFGPGTRLTVL.

This clonotype has a count of ten or more. This sequence joins TRBV9 and TRBJ2-1; maybe TRBD1 (5 bases). Trimming left V 0 bases short and J 3 bases short, with 13 bases between. The V gene's germline CDR1 is SGDLS and CDR2 YYNGEE. This CDR3 comprises 16 residues. The CDR3 coding sequence is TGTGCCAGCAGCGTAGAGGGCAGGGCGCTCTACAATGAGCAGTTCTTC. Protein sequence: CASSVEGRALYNEQFF.

This clonotype was seen at least ten times. The rearrangement links TRBV9 to TRBJ2-3, with 15 bases identical to TRBD2. The V and J ends lost 0 bases and 5 bases, in that order; junction bases with no gene match: 7. There are 18 residues in the CDR3. Per the germline V gene, CDR1 is SGDLS and CDR2 is YYNGEE. CDR3 nucleotide sequence: TGTGCCAGCAGCGTAGTTCCGGGACTAGCGGGAGGTAAAGATACGCAGTATTTT. This gives the protein CASSVVPGLAGGKDTQYF.

The sample holds many counts of this clonotype. This sequence joins TRBV9 and TRBJ1-5; 11 bases match TRBD1. Looked up from germline, CDR1 is SGDLS and CDR2 is YYNGEE. The CDR3 length is 15 residues. V was pared by 3 bases and J by 6 bases, with 5 bases of the junction left unmatched. DNA of the CDR3: TGTGCCAGCAGCGCAGGACAGGGGGCAAGTCAGCCCCAGCATTTT. It yields the protein CASSAGQGASQPQHF.